What follows are 17 T cell receptor beta chains derived from one specimen sequenced in a study of early T cells in non-severe SARS-CoV-2 infection. TCRdb fed the 5' RACE reads into MiXCR, producing one record per CDR3 protein. The table shows approximately 20,000 distinct CDR3 sequences, with about 5% occurring only once. The sequenced sample consisted of whole blood. The receptors here all came from an adult who was a healthcare worker with PCR-confirmed SARS-CoV-2 infection or an uninfected control (not recorded which).

Many counts were recorded for this clonotype. The rearrangement joins TRBV5-1 to TRBJ1-1; TRBD1 aligns across 8 bases. The J segment lost 1 base and the V segment lost 5 bases, leaving 7 bases of the junction unmatched. This CDR3 has 15 residues. CDR1 is SGHRS, CDR2 YFSETQ, per germline. The CDR3 coding sequence is TGCGCCAGCAGATTTAGGACAGGGACGAACACTGAAGCTTTCTTT. Residues: CASRFRTGTNTEAFF.

Many counts were recorded for this clonotype. V is TRBV11-2 and J is TRBJ1-4; 8 nucleotides match TRBD1. V dropped 5 bases and J dropped 3; count of bases not matched to a gene: 5. The CDR3 runs 15 residues. Germline CDR1 SGHAT, CDR2 FQNNGV. Here the CDR3 reads CASSPTGGANEKLFF. CDR3 nucleotide sequence: TGTGCCAGCAGCCCCACAGGGGGAGCTAATGAAAAACTGTTTTTT.

Only a few counts were recorded for this clonotype. This chain links TRBV6-5 with TRBJ2-7; no firm D call. Germline CDR1 and CDR2: MNHEY and SVGAGI. Trimming took 2 bases from V and 7 from J, leaving 6 bases between them. The CDR3 runs 11 residues. CDR3 residues: CASSYMQEQYF. DNA for the CDR3: TGTGCCAGCAGTTACATGCAGGAGCAGTACTTC.

About this clonotype itself: Its ends do not fully match the called genes, so a read error is possible. This CDR3 reads CASSPPDRAAFF. CDR3 in DNA: TGTGCCAGCAGCCCCCCCGACAGGGCTGCCTTCTTC. The rearrangement joins TRBV16 to TRBJ2-7; 7 bases map to TRBD1. The CDR3 runs to 12 residues. Germline values: CDR1 KGHSY, CDR2 FQNENV.

V and J are TRBV5-5 and TRBJ2-1; 8 nucleotides align to TRBD1. V lost 4 bases to trimming and J lost 4 bases; unmatched junction nucleotides: 1. Germline CDR1 is SGHKS and CDR2 is YYEKEE (reference sequence). This CDR3 is 13 amino acids long. CDR3 region: CASSRDRYNEQFF. DNA of the CDR3: TGTGCCAGCAGCCGGGACAGGTACAATGAGCAGTTCTTC.

This clonotype is judged medium-sized. V usage is TRBV10-3 and J usage is TRBJ2-6; D is undetermined. Germline values: CDR1 ENHRY, CDR2 SYGVKD. The CDR3 has 19 amino acids. V was pared by 6 bases and J by 1 base, with 22 bases between. For the CDR3, the DNA is TGTGCCATCAGCTCTAACCCCTATGGCCAAGGATCTGGGGCCAACGTCCTGACTTTC. Amino acid sequence: CAISSNPYGQGSGANVLTF.

This clonotype has only one observation. This clone may be a read error of a much larger clone one base away. The rearrangement links TRBV12-3 or TRBV12-4 to TRBJ2-5; tentative D call: TRBD1 (5 bases). This CDR3 region has 14 residues. The CDR3 sequence is CVSSLAQGKETQYF. CDR3 coding DNA: TGTGTCAGCAGTTTAGCCCAGGGTAAAGAGACCCAGTACTTC.

This clonotype was observed many times. The chain carries TRBV15 and TRBJ2-1; D gene uncertain. The CDR3 loop spans 13 amino acids. Per the germline V gene, CDR1 is LNHNV and CDR2 is YYDKDF (reference sequence). Trimming shortened V by 1 base and J by 8 bases, and 9 bases separated the two germline ends. In nucleotides, the CDR3 is TGTGCCACCAGCAGAGTAAACCTCTATGAGCAGTTCTTC. This sequence encodes CATSRVNLYEQFF.

This sequence joins TRBV28 and TRBJ2-7; D ambiguous. V was shortened by 10 bases and J by 3 bases, with 16 bases between the two germline ends. Germline CDR1 MDHEN, CDR2 SYDVKM. CDR3 length: 13 residues. The CDR3 sequence: CATQTLPNYEQYF. CDR3 bases: TGTGCCACCCAGACCTTACCGAACTACGAGCAGTACTTC.

This clonotype counts as medium-sized (0.01 to 0.1%). At one boundary the junction diverges from the germline segment, which might be a read error. The V gene is TRBV7-6, the J gene TRBJ2-1, with 7 bases identical to TRBD1. The CDR3 consists of 14 residues. CDR1 is SGHVS, CDR2 FNYEAQ, per germline. CDR3: CASSLEGAYHEQFF. CDR3 nucleotide sequence: TGTGCCAGCAGCTTAGAGGGGGCCTACCATGAGCAGTTCTTC.

The V gene is TRBV14, the J gene TRBJ1-4; the D gene is possibly TRBD1 (5 bases). The CDR3 has 15 residues. CDR1 and CDR2 from the germline V gene are SGHDN and FVKESK. V was shortened by 3 bases and J by 7 bases, with 15 bases between the two germline ends. The CDR3 DNA is TGTGCCAGCAGCCAGGTGGCAGGGAGGGGTGAAAAACTGTTTTTT. This sequence encodes CASSQVAGRGEKLFF.

The sample holds a few counts of this clonotype. This chain uses TRBV5-6 with TRBJ2-4, with D perhaps matching TRBD2 (6 bases). The CDR3 length is 14 residues. The germline V gene encodes CDR1 SGHDT and CDR2 YYEEEE. The ends were cut back, 2 bases at V and 8 bases at J, with 14 bases in the middle. The CDR3: CASSFVERRDIQYF. CDR3 in DNA: TGTGCCAGCAGCTTCGTCGAGAGGAGGGACATTCAGTACTTC. Using reference TRBV5-6 and TRBJ2-4 for the parts outside the CDR3, the full variable domain is DAGVTQSPTHLIKTRGQQVTLRCSPKSGHDTVSWYQQALGQGPQFIFQYYEEEERQRGNFPDRFSGHQFPNYSSELNVNALLLGDSALYLCASSFVERRDIQYFGAGTRLSVL.

This clonotype was counted at least ten times. The rearrangement uses TRBV10-3 and TRBJ2-1; TRBD1 agrees at 9 bases. Unmatched junction bases numbered 9, after V lost 7 bases and J lost 8 bases. This CDR3 comprises 14 residues. Germline-derived CDR1 and CDR2 are ENHRY and SYGVKD. CDR3 region: CAITGGQGRDEQFF. CDR3 in DNA: TGTGCCATCACGGGGGGACAGGGCAGGGATGAGCAGTTCTTC.

This clonotype was observed at least ten times. The chain joins TRBV15 to TRBJ1-3; 8 bases match TRBD1. The J segment lost 0 bases and the V segment lost 2 bases, leaving 6 bases of the junction unmatched. The CDR3 extends over 17 amino acids. Germline assignment: CDR1 LNHNV and CDR2 YYDKDF (reference sequence). The chain's CDR3 is CATSRPETGGSGNTIYF. In DNA form, the CDR3 reads TGTGCCACCAGCAGACCCGAAACAGGGGGCTCTGGAAACACCATATATTTT.

This clonotype was recorded many times. The chain carries TRBV5-1 and TRBJ2-7; 10 bases are shared with TRBD1. This CDR3 region has 15 residues. From germline, CDR1 is SGHRS and CDR2 YFSETQ. Trimming removed 0 bases from V and 4 bases from J; junction bases left unmatched: 4. The CDR3 sequence: CASSLAPGQGYEQYF. The CDR3 nucleotides are TGCGCCAGCAGCTTGGCCCCGGGACAGGGGTACGAGCAGTACTTC.

The rearrangement links TRBV20-1 to TRBJ2-5; D remains unclear. Per the germline V gene, CDR1 is DFQATT and CDR2 is SNEGSKA (reference sequence). The V and J ends lost 1 base and 1 base respectively, with 7 bases between them. The CDR3 has 13 residues. In DNA, the CDR3 is TGCAGTGCTAGAGTAGGGCCCCAAGAGACCCAGTACTTC. It specifies CSARVGPQETQYF.

This clonotype was recorded many times. This chain uses TRBV7-3 with TRBJ2-2; D possibly corresponds to TRBD1 (5 bases). This CDR3 has 14 residues. The V end lost 3 bases, the J end lost 2 bases, and 7 bases lay between the germline ends. In germline, CDR1 is SGHTA, CDR2 FQGTGA. As DNA, the CDR3 is TGTGCCAGCAGCTTGACAGAAAACACCGGGGAGCTGTTTTTT. This translates into CASSLTENTGELFF.